The rows below give T cell receptor beta chains drawn from one sample of a study of cytomegalovirus exposure and HLA in healthy donors. Libraries were prepared by immunoSEQ multiplex PCR; TCRdb keeps only in-frame clonotypes and omits some of them. The table shows 100,000 to 150,000 clones, with over 65% occurring only once. Sequencing was carried out using PBMCs. The receptor source for this set is a man aged 25-45 years in good health and CMV-seronegative. The CDR3 runs from the conserved cysteine through the conserved F or W. The order of the fields is CDR3 protein, CDR3 DNA, D gene, V gene, J gene, clone size. The D gene is left open where the match is weak. The size of a clone is reported for some rows only, either as once, few or many, or as a class for expanded clones.

CDR3: CASSQARGNTEAFF
DNA: TGCGCCAGCAGCCAAGCAAGGGGGAACACTGAAGCTTTCTTT
D: .
V: TRBV4-1
J: TRBJ1-1
size: once

CDR3: CSLLLGRETQYF
DNA: TGCAGTCTCCTTTTAGGGAGAGAGACCCAGTACTTC
D: .
V: TRBV29-1
J: TRBJ2-5
size: .

CDR3: CASSLRRTGSTEAFF
DNA: TGTGCCAGCAGCTTAAGACGGACAGGGAGCACTGAAGCTTTCTTT
D: TRBD1
V: TRBV11-2
J: TRBJ1-1
size: .

CDR3: CASIQGWAGTNTGELFF
DNA: TGCGCCAGCATTCAGGGTTGGGCAGGGACGAACACCGGGGAGCTGTTTTTT
D: .
V: TRBV5-1
J: TRBJ2-2
size: .

CDR3: CASSVDGRGPEAFF
DNA: TGTGCCAGCAGCGTAGACGGCAGGGGCCCTGAAGCTTTCTTT
D: .
V: TRBV9
J: TRBJ1-1
size: .

CDR3: CASSLYTGTGGQPQHF
DNA: TGTGCCAGCAGTTTATATACGGGGACAGGGGGACAGCCCCAGCATTTT
D: TRBD1
V: TRBV28
J: TRBJ1-5
size: .

CDR3: CASSYSIDYGYTF
DNA: TGTGCCAGCAGCTACAGCATTGACTATGGCTACACCTTC
D: .
V: TRBV14
J: TRBJ1-2
size: .

CDR3: CASSQGTGGFLSYEQYF
DNA: TGTGCCAGCAGCCAGGGGACAGGGGGCTTTCTGTCCTACGAGCAGTACTTC
D: TRBD1
V: TRBV7-9
J: TRBJ2-7
size: .

CDR3: CASTDRVNTEAFF
DNA: TGTGCCAGTACCGACAGGGTGAACACTGAAGCTTTCTTT
D: TRBD1
V: TRBV19
J: TRBJ1-1
size: .

CDR3: CASGQGNTEAFF
DNA: TGTGCCAGCGGACAGGGGAACACTGAAGCTTTCTTT
D: TRBD1
V: TRBV9
J: TRBJ1-1
size: .

CDR3: CASSPGGAGSYGYTF
DNA: TGCGCCAGCAGCCCGGGGGGGGCAGGCTCATATGGCTACACCTTC
D: .
V: TRBV5-1
J: TRBJ1-2
size: .

CDR3: CAWSTGTGINQPQHF
DNA: TGTGCCTGGAGTACTGGGACAGGGATTAATCAGCCCCAGCATTTT
D: TRBD1
V: TRBV30
J: TRBJ1-5
size: once

CDR3: CASSFSQGAISYNSPLHF
DNA: TGTGCCAGCAGTTTTTCACAGGGCGCAATCTCCTATAATTCACCCCTCCACTTT
D: .
V: TRBV27
J: TRBJ1-6
size: .

CDR3: CASREDRGQTGELFF
DNA: TGTGCCAGCAGAGAAGACAGGGGCCAAACCGGGGAGCTGTTTTTT
D: TRBD1
V: TRBV2
J: TRBJ2-2
size: .

CDR3: CASSLGGTRGNEKLFF
DNA: TGCGCCAGCAGCTTGGGGGGGACTCGAGGGAATGAAAAACTGTTTTTT
D: .
V: TRBV5-1
J: TRBJ1-4
size: .

CDR3: CASSQGRAGGTIEQYF
DNA: TGCGCCAGCAGCCAAGGAAGGGCCGGGGGGACTATCGAGCAGTACTTC
D: TRBD2
V: TRBV4-3
J: TRBJ2-7
size: .